Sequencing of this T cell receptor (beta chain) was carried out in a study of human T cells and chemical hapten exposure. Study as a whole: Patch tests containing 0.01% DPC, applied to the upper back, were read at 6 days. Patients, chiefly female, had alopecia areata, totalis or universalis. Overall study findings and caveats: The study found expanded TCRs formed significantly more large CDR3 similarity clusters than controls.

Time point defined: patch test 3, about 24 weeks after DPC sensitization. Treatment: therapeutic diphenylcyclopropenone sensitization with weekly scalp DPC. Phlebotomy was performed prior to application of every patch test. TCRdb redid the calling of the RACE reads with MiXCR, one entry per CDR3 protein. This sample has fewer than 55,000 distinct CDR3 sequences, with approximately 9.9% found just once. This clonotype came up a few times. What it binds is not known. CDR3 length: 14 amino acids. Trimming stripped 5 bases from V and 1 base from J, with 14 bases between. CDR1 and CDR2 (germline): GTSNPN, SVGIG (reference sequence).

The V and J genes are TRBV30 and TRBJ1-1; D call uncertain. The source is a woman between 40 and 50 years old with alopecia areata. Some clones in this sample may be carry-over from other donors' samples. The material sequenced was whole blood, taken in connection with sensitization to the hapten diphenylcyclopropenone (DPC). In DNA, the CDR3 is TGTGCCTGGTCCCCCCTAAATAAGAACACTGAAGCTTTCTTT. Its protein is CAWSPLNKNTEAFF.